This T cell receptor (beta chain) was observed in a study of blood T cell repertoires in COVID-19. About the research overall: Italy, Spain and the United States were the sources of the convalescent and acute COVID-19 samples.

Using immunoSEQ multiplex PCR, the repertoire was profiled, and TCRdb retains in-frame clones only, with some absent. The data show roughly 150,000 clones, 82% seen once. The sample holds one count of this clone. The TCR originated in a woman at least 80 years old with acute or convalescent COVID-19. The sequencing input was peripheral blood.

The CDR3 loop is CAWTILNTGELFF. CDR3 nucleotide sequence: TGTGCCTGGACAATTTTGAACACCGGGGAGCTGTTTTTT. J is TRBJ2-2 and V is TRBV30; no reliable D call. The CDR3 is made up of 13 amino acids. V was pared by 4 bases and J by 1 base, with 7 bases between. Germline V CDR1 and CDR2: GTSNPN, SVGIG (reference sequence).